This TCR beta chain was recovered during a study of cytomegalovirus exposure and HLA in healthy donors. Whole-study results and caveats: Listed as cytomegalovirus-associated were 150 or so TCR beta chains. Later on, a genetic analysis was performed. It linked a missense variant in DCLRE1C with V- and J-gene trimming of TCR beta.

Turning to this clone: The antigen remains unidentified.

Primers for the PCR totalled 60 Vbeta and 13 Jbeta. Method: immunoSEQ multiplex PCR; TCRdb's copy keeps in-frame clones and lacks some. Among 140,000 to 150,000 clones listed, 68% were seen once. Germline V lookup: CDR1 SGDLS, CDR2 YYNGEE. V lost 3 bases, J lost 4 bases, and 13 bases lay in between. The CDR3 spans 15 residues. Material for sequencing was PBMCs. The chain recombines TRBV9 with TRBJ1-4, with D perhaps TRBD1 (6 bases). This TCR derives from a man aged 60 to 69 in good health and CMV-seronegative. The CDR3 DNA reads as TGTGCCAGCAGCGACCCCCGGGACATTAATGAAAAACTGTTTTTT. It encodes CASSDPRDINEKLFF.